This TCR beta chain comes out of a study of control samples from healthy donors and cancer patients. Per germline, CDR1 SEHNR and CDR2 FQNEAQ (reference sequence). V shed 1 base and J 0 bases; nucleotides not matched to a gene: 5. The CDR3 is made up of 16 amino acids. Assay: immunoSEQ multiplex PCR; the TCRdb copy retains only in-frame clones and omits some. Of roughly 76,000 clones listed, roughly 93% are singletons. The TCR originated in a middle-aged woman with lung cancer. The rearrangement joins TRBV7-9 to TRBJ2-7; 8 bases are a match to TRBD1. Sequenced sample: PBMCs. CDR3 sequence (DNA): TGTGCCAGCAGCTTAGACCCCACAGGGGGCTCCTACGAGCAGTACTTC. This sequence encodes CASSLDPTGGSYEQYF.